This T cell receptor (beta chain) was identified during a study of cytomegalovirus exposure and HLA in healthy donors. Study in general: When roughly 420 donors were genotyped, over 80% of them were found to fall in the Caucasian-associated ancestry cluster.

60 Vbeta and 13 Jbeta primers were used in PCR. Data came from immunoSEQ multiplex PCR; TCRdb stores just in-frame clones and leaves some out. The sample holds over 150,000 clones; approximately 77% are singletons and the top ten take over 1.1%. Findings and caveats of the study: Later analysis identified several of the most significant clusters that appeared linked to common viral pathogens. In vitro data verified a few CMV-associated chains as specific for CMV antigens. Among TCR beta chains, those listed as cytomegalovirus-associated numbered under 200.

The CDR3 contains 13 residues. J gave up 8 bases and V 7 bases, and 5 bases lay outside the gene matches. Germline V gives CDR1 MNHEY, CDR2 SMNVEV (reference sequence). Of note for this clone: Its antigen remains unknown.

The V gene is TRBV27, the J gene TRBJ2-1, with TRBD2 matching 10 bases. The specimen sequenced was PBMCs. The clonotype originates from a man aged 18 to 30 in good health and CMV-seronegative. CDR3 sequence: CASTQREGDEQFF. The CDR3, as DNA: TGTGCCAGCACCCAGCGGGAGGGAGATGAGCAGTTCTTC.